This TCR beta chain emerged from a study of T cell responses to AZD1222 COVID-19 vaccine (dated by TCRdb to about 2021). Notes on the research overall: A total of roughly 240 trial participants underwent TCR sequencing, of whom 200 to 220 received two doses of AZD1222 and around 26 received two doses of the MenACWY control vaccine. Trial participants were enrolled by age into subgroups of 18-55, 56-69 and 70-plus years, and around 150, 28 and 57 TCR-sequenced participants, respectively, were included in these subgroups. Summary of the overall study and its limitations: Most participants were white British and females outnumbered males, and the authors suggested that clonal diversity may have been underestimated. In the small 56-69-year group, the increase in depth fell short of significance, most likely because of low power. Reportedly, close to half of the unique spike-specific TCRs recognized epitopes lying outside the regions that are mutated in the B.1.351 and B.1.1.7 variants. The vaccine-associated CD4 TCRs covered the entire spike protein, and the dominant responses fell in regions 160-218 and 743-854. Because no day 14 peak-response samples were available, the repertoires could be characterized only after the peak T cell response. Conclusions about previously exposed vaccinees are limited because only five to seven AZD1222 recipients were SARS-CoV-2 seropositive at baseline. Spike-specific TCR breadth and depth rose significantly after two AZD1222 doses compared with day 0 and with MenACWY recipients.

The time point label for this specimen denotes: about 28 days (+/-7) after the second vaccine dose. AZD1222 recipients with second doses at about 4 weeks or about 12 weeks were pooled, because spike-specific TCR depth and breadth did not differ between schedules. Samples from vaccinated people were obtained from the UK trials COV001 and COV002, which included a single-blind randomized controlled phase 2/3 trial of AZD1222 (ChAdOx1 nCoV-19) in healthy adults. For TCRbeta chain sequencing, PBMC samples from trial participants were taken at day 0 and at day 28 after the second dose. This clone has more than one count but fewer than ten. Its antigen is still unknown. Within one base of it there is no much larger clone, and no base qualities were kept. The CDR3 regions of human TCRbeta chains were analyzed by immunosequencing. Per the source publication's procedure: TCRs in the repertoires were matched against a reference library of SARS-CoV-2-specific TCRs that had been generated with the MIRA antigen-specificity platform. Breadth was defined as the fraction of unique TCRs that were SARS-CoV-2-associated. Depth was defined as the fraction of total T cells that were SARS-CoV-2-associated. Using the MIRA data, each spike-specific TCR was assigned both to the spike region to which the TCR was reactive and to a CD4 or CD8 class. Log10-transformed breadth and depth values were compared by one-way ANOVA with Sidak's multiple comparisons tests. TCRdb holds this immuneACCESS table with in-frame rearrangements only. Some clones are missing; in checked studies, unresolved V genes explain under half, and the rest has no known cause. V and J calls plus clone size are reproduced from that table; the DNA served to infer D and trimming. The sample yields 250,000 to 300,000 clones; 94% were counted once. Around 0.5% of the sample rests with the top ten.

V loses 0 bases, J loses 7 bases, and the germline ends lie 13 bases apart. Based on the germline V gene, the CDR1 and CDR2 sequences are LGHNA and YNFKEQ. From the cysteine through the phenylalanine, the CDR3 covers 14 amino acids. Here the CDR3 DNA is all that survives: 42 bases in frame from base 1. Here the chain combines TRBV4-2 and TRBJ2-7; the D gene could be TRBD1 or TRBD2, each one agreeing over 5 bases. The source of this sequence is an adult who received the AZD1222 COVID-19 vaccine. The sequencing here drew on peripheral blood, taken 28 days after the second AZD1222 dose. The nucleotide sequence is TGTGCCAGCAGCCAAGATCGGGGCCGGAGGGAGCAGTACTTC. This translates into CASSQDRGRREQYF.